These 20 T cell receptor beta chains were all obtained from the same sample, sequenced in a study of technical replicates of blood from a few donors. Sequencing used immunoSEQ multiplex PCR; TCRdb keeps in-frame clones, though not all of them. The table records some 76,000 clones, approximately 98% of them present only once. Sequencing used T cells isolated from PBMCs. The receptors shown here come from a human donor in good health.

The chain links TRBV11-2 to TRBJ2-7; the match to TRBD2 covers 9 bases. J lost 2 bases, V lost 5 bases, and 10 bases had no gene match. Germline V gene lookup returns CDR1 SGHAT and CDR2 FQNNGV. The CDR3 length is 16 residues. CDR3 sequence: CASSRNLAGEPYEQYF. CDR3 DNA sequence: TGTGCCAGCAGCCGAAACTTAGCGGGAGAACCCTACGAGCAGTACTTC.

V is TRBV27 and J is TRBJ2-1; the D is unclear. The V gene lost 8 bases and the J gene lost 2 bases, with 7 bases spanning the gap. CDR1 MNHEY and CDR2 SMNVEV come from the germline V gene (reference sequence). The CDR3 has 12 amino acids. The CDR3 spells CASLSPYNEQFF. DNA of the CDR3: TGTGCCAGCCTTTCCCCCTACAATGAGCAGTTCTTC.

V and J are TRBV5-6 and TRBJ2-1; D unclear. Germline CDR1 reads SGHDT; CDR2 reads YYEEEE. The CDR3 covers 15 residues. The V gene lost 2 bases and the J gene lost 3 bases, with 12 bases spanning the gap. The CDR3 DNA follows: TGTGCCAGCAGCTTAGTAGTAACTGTCTACAATGAGCAGTTCTTC. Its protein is CASSLVVTVYNEQFF.

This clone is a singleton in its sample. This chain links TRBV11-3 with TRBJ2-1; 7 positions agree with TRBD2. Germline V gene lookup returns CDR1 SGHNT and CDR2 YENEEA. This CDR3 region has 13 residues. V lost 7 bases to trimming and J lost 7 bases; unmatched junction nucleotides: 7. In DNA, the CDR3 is TGTGCCAGCATAGGCGCGGGAGATAATGAGCAGTTCTTC. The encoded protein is CASIGAGDNEQFF.

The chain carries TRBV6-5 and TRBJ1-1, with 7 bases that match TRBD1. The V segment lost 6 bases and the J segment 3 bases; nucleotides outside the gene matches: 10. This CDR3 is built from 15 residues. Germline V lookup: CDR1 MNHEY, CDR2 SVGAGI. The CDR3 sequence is CASSLTRQGYTEAFF. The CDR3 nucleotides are TGTGCCAGCAGCCTCACAAGACAGGGCTACACTGAAGCTTTCTTT.

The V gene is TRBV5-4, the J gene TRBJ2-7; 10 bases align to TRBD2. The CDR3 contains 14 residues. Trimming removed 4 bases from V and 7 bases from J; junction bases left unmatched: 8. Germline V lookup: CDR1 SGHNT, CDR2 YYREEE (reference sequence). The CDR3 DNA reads TGTGCCAGCAGCCTTACTAGCGGGACCGGAGAGCAGTACTTC. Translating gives CASSLTSGTGEQYF.

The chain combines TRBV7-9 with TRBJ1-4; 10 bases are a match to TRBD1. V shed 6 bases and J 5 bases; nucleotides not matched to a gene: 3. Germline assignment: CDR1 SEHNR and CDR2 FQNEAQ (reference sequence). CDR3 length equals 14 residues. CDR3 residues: CASRKTGGNEKLFF. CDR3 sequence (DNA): TGTGCCAGCAGAAAGACAGGGGGCAATGAAAAACTGTTTTTT.

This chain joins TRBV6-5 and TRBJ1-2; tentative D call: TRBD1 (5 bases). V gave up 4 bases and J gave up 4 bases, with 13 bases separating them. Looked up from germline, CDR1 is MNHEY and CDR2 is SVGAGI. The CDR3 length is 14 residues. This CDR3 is CASSSGGWGYGYTF. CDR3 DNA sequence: TGTGCCAGCAGTTCGGGGGGATGGGGCTATGGCTACACCTTC.

The CDR3 is CASSKPGQGNEQYF. The CDR3 coding sequence is TGTGCCAGCAGCAAGCCGGGACAGGGTAACGAGCAGTACTTC. The J gene is TRBJ2-7, the V gene TRBV7-2; TRBD1 agrees at 9 bases. The germline CDR1 and CDR2 sequences are SGHTA and FQGNSA. This CDR3 has 14 residues. The ends lost 5 bases at V and 5 bases at J; junction bases unmatched: 7.

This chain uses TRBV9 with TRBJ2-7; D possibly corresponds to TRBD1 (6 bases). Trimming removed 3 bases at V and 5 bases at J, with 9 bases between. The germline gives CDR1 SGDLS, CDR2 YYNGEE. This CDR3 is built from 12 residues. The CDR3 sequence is CASSDTGNEQYF. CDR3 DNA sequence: TGTGCCAGCAGCGATACAGGGAACGAGCAGTACTTC.

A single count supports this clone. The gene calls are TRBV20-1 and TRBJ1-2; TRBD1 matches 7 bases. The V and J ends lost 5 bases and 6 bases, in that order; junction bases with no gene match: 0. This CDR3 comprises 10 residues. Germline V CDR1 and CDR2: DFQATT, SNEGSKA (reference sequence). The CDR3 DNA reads TGCAGTGCTGGACAGGATGGCTACACCTTC. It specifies CSAGQDGYTF.

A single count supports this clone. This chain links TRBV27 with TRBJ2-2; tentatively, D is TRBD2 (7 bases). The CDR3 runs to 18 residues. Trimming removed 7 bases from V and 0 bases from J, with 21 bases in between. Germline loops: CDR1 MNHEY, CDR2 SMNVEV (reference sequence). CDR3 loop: CASTPAVGGGPNTGELFF. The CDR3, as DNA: TGTGCCAGCACCCCGGCCGTGGGCGGGGGCCCGAACACCGGGGAGCTGTTTTTT.

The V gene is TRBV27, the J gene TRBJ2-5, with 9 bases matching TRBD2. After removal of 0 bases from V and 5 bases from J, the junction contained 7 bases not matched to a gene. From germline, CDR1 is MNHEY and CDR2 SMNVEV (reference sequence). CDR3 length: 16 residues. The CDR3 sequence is CASSLSPGTSRETQYF. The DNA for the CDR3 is TGTGCCAGCAGTTTATCGCCGGGGACTAGCAGGGAGACCCAGTACTTC.

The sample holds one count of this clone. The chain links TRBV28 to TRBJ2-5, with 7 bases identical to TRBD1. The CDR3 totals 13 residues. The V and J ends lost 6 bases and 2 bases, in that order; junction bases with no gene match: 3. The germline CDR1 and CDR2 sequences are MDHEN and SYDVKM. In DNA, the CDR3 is TGTGCCAGCAGCTCGGGACAGCAAGAGACCCAGTACTTC. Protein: CASSSGQQETQYF. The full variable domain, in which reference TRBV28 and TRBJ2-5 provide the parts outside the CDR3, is DVKVTQSSRYLVKRTGEKVFLECVQDMDHENMFWYRQDPGLGLRLIYFSYDVKMKEKGDIPEGYSVSREKKERFSLILESASTNQTSMYLCASSSGQQETQYFGPGTRLLVL.

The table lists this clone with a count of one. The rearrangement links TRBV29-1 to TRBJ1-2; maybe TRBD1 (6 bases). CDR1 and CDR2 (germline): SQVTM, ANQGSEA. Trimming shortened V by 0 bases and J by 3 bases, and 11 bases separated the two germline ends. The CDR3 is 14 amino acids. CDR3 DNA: TGCAGCGTTGAAGATTTAGGGGGTTACTATGGCTACACCTTC. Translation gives CSVEDLGGYYGYTF.

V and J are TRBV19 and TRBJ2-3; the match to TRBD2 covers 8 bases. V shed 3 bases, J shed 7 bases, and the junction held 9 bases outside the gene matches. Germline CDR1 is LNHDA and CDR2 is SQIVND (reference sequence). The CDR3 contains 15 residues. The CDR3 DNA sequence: TGTGCCAGTAGTATCTCGGGACTAGGAGACAATACGCAGTATTTT. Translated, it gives CASSISGLGDNTQYF.

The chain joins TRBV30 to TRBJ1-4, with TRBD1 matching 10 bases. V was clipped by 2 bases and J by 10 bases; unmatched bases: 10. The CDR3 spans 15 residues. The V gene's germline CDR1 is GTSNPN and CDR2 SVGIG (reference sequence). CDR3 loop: CAWSPDGTGARKLFF. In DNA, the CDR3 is TGTGCCTGGAGTCCCGATGGGACAGGGGCCCGAAAACTGTTTTTT.

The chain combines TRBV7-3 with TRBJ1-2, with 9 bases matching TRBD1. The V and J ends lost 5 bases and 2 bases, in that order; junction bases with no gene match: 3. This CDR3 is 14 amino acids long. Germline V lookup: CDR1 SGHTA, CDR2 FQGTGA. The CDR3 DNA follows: TGTGCCAGCAGCACCGGGACAGGGAACTATGGCTACACCTTC. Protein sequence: CASSTGTGNYGYTF.

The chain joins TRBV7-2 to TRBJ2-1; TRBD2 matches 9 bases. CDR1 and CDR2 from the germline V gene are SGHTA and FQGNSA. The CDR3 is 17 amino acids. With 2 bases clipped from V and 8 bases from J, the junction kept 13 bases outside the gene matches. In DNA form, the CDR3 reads TGTGCCAGCAGCTTATTCGGTGGGACTAGCAGTCTTCATGAGCAGTTCTTC. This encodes CASSLFGGTSSLHEQFF.

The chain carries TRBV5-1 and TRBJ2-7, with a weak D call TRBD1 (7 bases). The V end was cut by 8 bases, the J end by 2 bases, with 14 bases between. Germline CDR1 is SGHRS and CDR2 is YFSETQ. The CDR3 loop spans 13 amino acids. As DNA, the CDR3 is TGCGCCAGGGGGGGACAGCCGACCTACGAGCAGTACTTC. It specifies CARGGQPTYEQYF. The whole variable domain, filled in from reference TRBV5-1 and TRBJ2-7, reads KAGVTQTPRYLIKTRGQQVTLSCSPISGHRSVSWYQQTPGQGLQFLFEYFSETQRNKGNFPGRFSGRQFSNSRSEMNVSTLELGDSALYLCARGGQPTYEQYFGPGTRLTVT.